The 3 T cell receptor beta chains presented below share a single source sample, sequenced in a study of T-cell memory formation after mild COVID-19. TCRdb processed the 5' RACE reads anew with MiXCR; each CDR3 protein has one entry. The sample has some 68,000 distinct CDR3 sequences; roughly 17% are singletons. Sequencing was performed on PBMCs or a T cell subset sorted from them (not recorded which). Source of these receptors: an adult woman who had mild COVID-19 (a few samples of this study predate the infection). Cell type and time point are not known.

Comments on this clonotype: At one end the junction does not follow the germline gene, possibly because of a read error. The J gene is TRBJ2-1, the V gene TRBV24-1; D is uncertain. Looked up from germline, CDR1 is KGHDR and CDR2 is SFDVKD. CDR3 size: 15 residues. The CDR3 protein is CATSDLLAEYSEQFF. The DNA for the CDR3 is TGTGCCACCAGTGATTTATTGGCGGAATACAGTGAGCAGTTCTTC.

This sequence joins TRBV5-1 and TRBJ2-5; 7 bases agree with TRBD2. The CDR3 runs 15 residues. V was pared by 0 bases and J by 0 bases, with 2 bases of the junction left unmatched. Per the germline V gene, CDR1 is SGHRS and CDR2 is YFSETQ. The CDR3, as DNA: TGCGCCAGCAGCTTGGCTAGCGGAGACCAAGAGACCCAGTACTTC. As protein: CASSLASGDQETQYF. Full variable domain (rest looked up from reference TRBV5-1 and TRBJ2-5): KAGVTQTPRYLIKTRGQQVTLSCSPISGHRSVSWYQQTPGQGLQFLFEYFSETQRNKGNFPGRFSGRQFSNSRSEMNVSTLELGDSALYLCASSLASGDQETQYFGPGTRLLVL.

J is TRBJ2-2 and V is TRBV5-4; D may correspond to TRBD1 or TRBD2 (5 bases each). The CDR3 has 15 residues. V lost 1 base, J lost 6 bases, and 13 bases lay in between. CDR1 is SGHNT and CDR2 is YYREEE in the germline V gene (reference sequence). The CDR3 nucleotides read TGTGCCAGCAGCTTGCGGGGCCATCCGCCCGGGGAGCTGTTTTTT. It codes for CASSLRGHPPGELFF.